Included here is one TCR beta chain sequence, with context. Its target is unknown. The data were taken from a study of cytomegalovirus exposure and HLA in healthy donors. The study, taken as a whole, reports: There was a cluster of highly shared sequence variants that was likely a sequencing artifact.

13 Jbeta primers and 60 Vbeta primers were used for the PCR. Libraries were prepared by immunoSEQ multiplex PCR; TCRdb keeps only in-frame clonotypes and omits some of them. The data show around 130,000 clones, just over 70% seen once. Losses at the gene ends were 3 bases for V and 8 bases for J; bases not matched to a gene: 1. The CDR3 has 12 residues. Germline V gene sequence: CDR1 SNHLY, CDR2 FYNNEI. The sequence derives from an older woman in good health and CMV-seropositive. Sequenced sample: PBMCs. V is TRBV2 and J is TRBJ1-5, with TRBD1 matching over 7 bases. CDR3 residues: CASSDTGEPQHF. CDR3 coding DNA: TGTGCCAGCAGTGATACAGGGGAGCCCCAGCATTTT. Supplemented by reference TRBV2 and TRBJ1-5, the full variable domain reads EPEVTQTPSHQVTQMGQEVILRCVPISNHLYFYWYRQILGQKVEFLVSFYNNEISEKSEIFDDQFSVERPDGSNFTLKIRSTKLEDSAMYFCASSDTGEPQHFGDGTRLSIL.